The 4 T cell receptor beta chains listed next were all sequenced from one sample in a study of blood T cell repertoires in COVID-19 (dated by TCRdb to about 2020). Library preparation was by the immunoSEQ multiplex PCR assay. TCRdb carries this immuneACCESS record with in-frame sequences only. Its versions omit some clonotypes, under half of them owing to an unresolved V gene in the studies checked, with the rest unexplained. A total of around 190,000 clones appear in this sample, about four fifths of them only once. The ten most abundant clones make up over 5% of the sample. Sequenced: peripheral blood. The source is a woman aged 40 to 55 with COVID-19, enrolled during active disease.

This clone was seen more than once but under ten times. The chain carries TRBV11-2 and TRBJ2-6, with D maybe TRBD1 (5 bases). This CDR3 contains 15 residues. The germline V gene has CDR1 SGHAT and CDR2 FQNNGV. V lost 5 bases and J lost 0, with 8 bases in between. For the CDR3, the DNA is TGTGCCAGCAGCCGCGACAGCTCTGGGGCCAACGTCCTGACTTTC. Translating gives CASSRDSSGANVLTF.

The chain combines TRBV7-8 with TRBJ1-2; D is possibly TRBD1 (6 bases). This CDR3 region has 12 residues. Trimming removed 6 bases at V and 9 bases at J, with 14 bases between. From germline, CDR1 is SGHVS and CDR2 FQNEAQ. CDR3 region: CASRGRTESYTF. The CDR3 DNA reads as TGTGCCAGCAGGGGTCGGACAGAAAGCTACACCTTC.

For the CDR3, the DNA is TGCGCCAGCAGCTTGGCCGGGGCTAGCGGGAGAGGGACCCAGTACTTC. It translates to CASSLAGASGRGTQYF. The J gene is TRBJ2-5, the V gene TRBV5-1; 10 nucleotides agree with TRBD2. Germline CDR1 reads SGHRS; CDR2 reads YFSETQ. The CDR3 consists of 16 residues. V trimming: 0 bases; J trimming: 7 bases; junction bases outside the gene matches: 9.

The V gene is TRBV15, the J gene TRBJ2-7, with 11 bases identical to TRBD1. V lost 7 bases and J lost 6; bases outside the gene matches: 5. Germline V gene sequence: CDR1 LNHNV, CDR2 YYDKDF (reference sequence). This CDR3 has 13 amino acids. The CDR3 coding sequence is TGTGCCACCACCCGGGACAGGGGGTCCGAGCAGTACTTC. Amino acid sequence: CATTRDRGSEQYF.